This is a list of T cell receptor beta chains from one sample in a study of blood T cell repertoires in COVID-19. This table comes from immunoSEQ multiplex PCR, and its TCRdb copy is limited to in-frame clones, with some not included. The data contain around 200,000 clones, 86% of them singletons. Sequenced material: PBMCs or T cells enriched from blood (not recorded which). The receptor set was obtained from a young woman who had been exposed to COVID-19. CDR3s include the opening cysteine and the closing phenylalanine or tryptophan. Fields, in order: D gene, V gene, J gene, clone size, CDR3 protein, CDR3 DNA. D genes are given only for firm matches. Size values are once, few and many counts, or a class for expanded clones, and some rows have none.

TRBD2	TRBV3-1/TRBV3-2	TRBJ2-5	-	CASSQDPSGGETQYF	TGTGCCAGCAGCCAAGATCCAAGCGGGGGTGAGACCCAGTACTTC
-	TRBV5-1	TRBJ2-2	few	CASSPQGTIGELFF	TGCGCCAGCAGCCCACAGGGTACGATCGGGGAGCTGTTTTTT
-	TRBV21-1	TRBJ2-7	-	CASSRQGLMPPYEQYF	TGTGCCAGCAGTCGACAGGGTTTAATGCCCCCCTACGAGCAGTACTTC
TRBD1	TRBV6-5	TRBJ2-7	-	CASSRGLGEQYF	TGTGCCAGCAGCAGGGGGCTGGGCGAGCAGTACTTC
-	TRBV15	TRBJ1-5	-	CATSRDGQRSQPQHF	TGTGCCACCAGCAGAGACGGACAGCGGAGTCAGCCCCAGCATTTT
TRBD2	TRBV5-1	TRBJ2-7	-	CASSLASSGGEQYF	TGCGCCAGCAGCTTGGCCTCTTCGGGGGGCGAGCAGTACTTC
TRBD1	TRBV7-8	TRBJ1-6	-	CASEGLKGGVGSPLHF	TGTGCCAGCGAAGGACTGAAAGGGGGCGTAGGTTCACCCCTCCACTTT
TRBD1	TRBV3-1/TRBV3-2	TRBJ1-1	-	CASSPRDRVHTEAFF	TGTGCCAGCAGCCCCCGGGACAGGGTTCACACTGAAGCTTTCTTT
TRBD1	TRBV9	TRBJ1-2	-	CASSVRQGGYTF	TGTGCCAGCAGCGTCCGACAGGGTGGCTACACCTTC
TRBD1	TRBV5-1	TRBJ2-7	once	CASSLGDRGYEQYF	TGCGCCAGCAGCTTGGGGGACAGGGGTTACGAGCAGTACTTC
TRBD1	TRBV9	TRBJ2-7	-	CASSVGTGATYEQYF	TGTGCCAGCAGCGTAGGGACAGGGGCGACCTACGAGCAGTACTTC
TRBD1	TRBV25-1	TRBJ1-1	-	CASSEFGQGASEAFF	TGTGCCAGCAGTGAATTTGGACAGGGGGCATCTGAAGCTTTCTTT
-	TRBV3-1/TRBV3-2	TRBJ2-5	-	CASSQARETQYF	TGTGCCAGCAGCCAGGCACGTGAGACCCAGTACTTC
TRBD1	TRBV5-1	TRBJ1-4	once	CASSTLGTGDEKLFF	TGCGCCAGCAGCACACTCGGGACAGGTGATGAAAAACTGTTTTTT
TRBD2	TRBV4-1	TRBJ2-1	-	CASSELGLAGGNEQFF	TGCGCCAGCAGTGAGTTAGGGCTAGCGGGGGGAAATGAGCAGTTCTTC
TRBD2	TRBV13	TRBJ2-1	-	CASSRIAGDEQFF	TGTGCCAGCAGCCGTATAGCGGGGGATGAGCAGTTCTTC
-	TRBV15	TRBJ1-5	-	CATSPTPSPDQPQHF	TGTGCCACCAGCCCCACGCCGTCGCCGGATCAGCCCCAGCATTTT
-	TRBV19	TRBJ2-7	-	CASSRDSYEQYF	TGTGCCAGTAGTAGAGACAGCTACGAGCAGTACTTC
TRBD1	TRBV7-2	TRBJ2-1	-	CASSSKTGGSYNEQFF	TGTGCCAGCAGCTCGAAGACAGGGGGCTCCTACAATGAGCAGTTCTTC
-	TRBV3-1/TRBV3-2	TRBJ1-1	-	CASSSRGVTEAFF	TGTGCCAGCAGCTCACGGGGGGTCACTGAAGCTTTCTTT
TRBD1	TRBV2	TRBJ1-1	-	CASSVDRVNTEAFF	TGTGCCAGCAGTGTAGACAGGGTGAACACTGAAGCTTTCTTT
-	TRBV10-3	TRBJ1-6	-	CAINRGEGKESPLHF	TGTGCCATCAATCGAGGGGAGGGTAAGGAATCACCCCTCCACTTT
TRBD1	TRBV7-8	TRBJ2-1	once	CASSGPGQGSYNEQFF	TGTGCCAGCAGCGGACCGGGACAGGGGTCCTACAATGAGCAGTTCTTC
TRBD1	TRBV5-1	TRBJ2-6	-	CASSLFGTGRAPSGANVLTF	TGCGCCAGCAGCTTGTTTGGGACAGGAAGGGCCCCCTCTGGGGCCAACGTCCTGACTTTC
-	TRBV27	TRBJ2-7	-	CASFGGPYEQYF	TGTGCCAGCTTCGGGGGACCCTACGAGCAGTACTTC
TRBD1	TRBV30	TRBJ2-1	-	CAWDRGNNEQFF	TGTGCCTGGGACAGGGGGAACAATGAGCAGTTCTTC
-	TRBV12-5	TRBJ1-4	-	CASGGPQGFNEKLFF	TGTGCTAGTGGTGGACCCCAGGGGTTTAATGAAAAACTGTTTTTT
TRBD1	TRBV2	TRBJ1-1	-	CASRYAGTGGTEAFF	TGTGCCAGCAGGTACGCCGGGACAGGGGGCACTGAAGCTTTCTTT
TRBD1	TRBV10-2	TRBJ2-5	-	CASSPGGLETQYF	TGCGCCAGTTCCCCAGGGGGCTTGGAGACCCAGTACTTC
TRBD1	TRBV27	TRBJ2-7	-	CASSPGQGFYEQYF	TGTGCCAGCAGTCCGGGACAGGGTTTCTACGAGCAGTACTTC
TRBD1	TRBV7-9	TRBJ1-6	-	CASREDRGHVSPLHF	TGTGCCAGCAGAGAGGACAGGGGGCATGTCTCACCCCTCCACTTT
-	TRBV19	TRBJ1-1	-	CASSVAASMNTEAFF	TGTGCCAGTAGTGTGGCAGCGTCTATGAACACTGAAGCTTTCTTT
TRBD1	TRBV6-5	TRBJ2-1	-	CASTRTGMDNEQFF	TGTGCCAGCACGAGGACAGGGATGGACAATGAGCAGTTCTTC
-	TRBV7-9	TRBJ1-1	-	CASSPKSTTGAEAFF	TGTGCCAGCAGCCCCAAATCGACAACAGGCGCTGAAGCTTTCTTT
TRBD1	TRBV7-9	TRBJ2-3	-	CASTRSGTGSDTQYF	TGTGCCAGCACCAGGTCCGGGACAGGGTCCGATACGCAGTATTTT
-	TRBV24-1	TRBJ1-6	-	CATSSGSYNSPLHF	TGTGCCACCAGTTCCGGGTCCTATAATTCACCCCTCCACTTT
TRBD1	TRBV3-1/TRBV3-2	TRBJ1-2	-	CASSRTGGDYGYTF	TGTGCCAGCAGCCGAACAGGGGGCGACTATGGCTACACCTTC
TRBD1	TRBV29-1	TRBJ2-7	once	CSAAGTGRKQYF	TGCAGCGCCGCCGGGACAGGGCGAAAGCAGTACTTC
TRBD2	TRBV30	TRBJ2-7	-	CAWSGGGARAYEQYF	TGTGCCTGGTCAGGCGGGGGGGCCAGAGCCTACGAGCAGTACTTC
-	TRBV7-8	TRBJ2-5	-	CASSRNRGGFQRETQYF	TGTGCCAGCAGCCGCAACAGGGGAGGTTTTCAGCGGGAGACCCAGTACTTC
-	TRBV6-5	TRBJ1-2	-	CASSSGRPGGYTF	TGTGCCAGCAGTTCCGGGAGGCCGGGGGGCTACACCTTC
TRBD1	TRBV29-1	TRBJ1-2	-	CSVLYGTGSMRGYTF	TGCAGCGTCCTTTACGGGACAGGGTCAATGCGCGGCTACACCTTC
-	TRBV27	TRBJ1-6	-	CASSPQGGGSPLHF	TGTGCCAGCAGTCCTCAGGGAGGTGGTTCACCCCTCCACTTT
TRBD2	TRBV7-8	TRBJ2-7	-	CASSSRPTSGGSEQYF	TGTGCCAGCAGCTCCAGACCCACTAGCGGGGGTTCCGAGCAGTACTTC
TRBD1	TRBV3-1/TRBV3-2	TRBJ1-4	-	CASSQGQEGGKLFF	TGTGCCAGCAGCCAGGGACAGGAAGGTGGAAAACTGTTTTTT
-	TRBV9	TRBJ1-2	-	CASAPQVSDGYTF	TGTGCCAGTGCCCCTCAGGTATCCGATGGCTACACCTTC
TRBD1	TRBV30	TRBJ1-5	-	CAWSRDRNQPQHF	TGTGCCTGGAGCCGGGACAGAAATCAGCCCCAGCATTTT
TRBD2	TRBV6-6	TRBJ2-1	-	CASKKRGSNEQFF	TGTGCCAGCAAGAAGCGGGGGAGCAATGAGCAGTTCTTC
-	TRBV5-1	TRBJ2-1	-	CASSLSAGDNEQFF	TGCGCCAGCAGCTTGTCGGCAGGGGACAATGAGCAGTTCTTC
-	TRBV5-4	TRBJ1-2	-	CASSLDIYGYTF	TGTGCCAGCAGCTTGGACATCTATGGCTACACCTTC
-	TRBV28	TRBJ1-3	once	CASSAGSGSPGNTIYF	TGTGCCAGCAGCGCTGGGAGTGGGAGCCCTGGAAACACCATATATTTT
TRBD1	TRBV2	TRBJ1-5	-	CASRAQGKSNQPQHF	TGTGCCAGCAGAGCACAGGGGAAAAGCAATCAGCCCCAGCATTTT
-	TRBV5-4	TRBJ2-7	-	CASSFAGHRGAYEQYF	TGTGCCAGCAGCTTTGCGGGACACCGGGGGGCCTACGAGCAGTACTTC
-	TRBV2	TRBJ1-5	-	CASSVSGILGNQPQHF	TGTGCCAGCAGTGTTTCGGGGATACTTGGCAATCAGCCCCAGCATTTT
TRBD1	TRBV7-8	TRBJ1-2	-	CASSLGLRAGQGRRTNYGYTF	TGTGCCAGCAGCTTAGGATTGAGAGCCGGACAGGGGAGGCGGACGAACTATGGCTACACCTTC
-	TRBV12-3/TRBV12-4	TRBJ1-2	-	CASSPRGVYGYTF	TGTGCCAGCAGCCCCCGCGGTGTCTATGGCTACACCTTC
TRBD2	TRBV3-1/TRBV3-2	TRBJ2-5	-	CASSPRGGLAGRARETQYF	TGTGCCAGCAGCCCCCGGGGGGGACTAGCGGGGAGGGCGCGAGAGACCCAGTACTTC
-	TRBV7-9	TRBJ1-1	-	CASSLVQTEAFF	TGTGCCAGCAGCTTAGTACAGACTGAAGCTTTCTTT
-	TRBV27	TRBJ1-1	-	CASRPTASSTEAFF	TGTGCCAGCAGGCCGACAGCGTCCAGCACTGAAGCTTTCTTT
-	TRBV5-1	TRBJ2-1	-	CASSLGLDEQFF	TGCGCCAGCAGCTTGGGACTTGATGAGCAGTTCTTC